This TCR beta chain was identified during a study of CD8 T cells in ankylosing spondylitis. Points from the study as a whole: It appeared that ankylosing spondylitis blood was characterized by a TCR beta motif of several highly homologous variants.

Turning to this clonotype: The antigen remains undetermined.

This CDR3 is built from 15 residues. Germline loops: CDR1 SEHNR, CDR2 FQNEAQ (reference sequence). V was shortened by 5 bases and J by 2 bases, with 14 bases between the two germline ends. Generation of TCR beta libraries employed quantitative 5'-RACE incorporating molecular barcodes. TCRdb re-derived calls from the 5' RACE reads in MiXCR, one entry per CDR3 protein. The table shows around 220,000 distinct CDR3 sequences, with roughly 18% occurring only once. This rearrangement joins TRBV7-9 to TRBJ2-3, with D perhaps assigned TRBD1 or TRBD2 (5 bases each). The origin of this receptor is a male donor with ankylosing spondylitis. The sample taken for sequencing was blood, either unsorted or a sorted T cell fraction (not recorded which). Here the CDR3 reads CASSQSGTDTDTQYF. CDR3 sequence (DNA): TGTGCCAGCAGCCAATCCGGGACGGACACAGATACGCAGTATTTT.